What follows are 14 T cell receptor beta chains derived from one specimen sequenced in a study of neoadjuvant anti-PD-1 for oral cavity cancer. Libraries were prepared by immunoSEQ multiplex PCR; TCRdb keeps only in-frame clonotypes and omits some of them. This table holds over 30,000 clones, 80% found once. The time point was: after neoadjuvant nivolumab, at surgical resection. Sequenced here: PBMCs, sampled after nivolumab (anti-PD-1) treatment. These receptors were collected from a person between 35 and 79 years old with oral cavity squamous cell carcinoma.

This chain links TRBV6-5 with TRBJ2-1; TRBD1 matches at 9 bases. This CDR3 contains 13 residues. V shed 8 bases, J shed 8 bases, and the junction held 7 bases outside the gene matches. Germline lookup yields CDR1 MNHEY and CDR2 SVGAGI. The chain's CDR3 is CASEDRGLDEQFF. For the CDR3, the DNA is TGTGCCAGCGAGGACAGGGGATTAGATGAGCAGTTCTTC.

The CDR3 region is CASRWDSNQPQHF. CDR3 DNA: TGTGCCAGCAGGTGGGACAGTAATCAGCCCCAGCATTTT. The chain links TRBV6-1 to TRBJ1-5, with 7 bases aligning to TRBD1. V lost 6 bases, J lost 4 bases, and 3 bases stayed unmatched. The V gene's germline CDR1 is MNHNS and CDR2 SASEGT. CDR3 length: 13 residues.

The J gene is TRBJ1-2, the V gene TRBV4-3; unclear D gene. CDR3 length equals 13 residues. Trimming took off 4 bases at V and 1 base at J, with 7 bases between the two ends. Germline lookup yields CDR1 LGHNA and CDR2 YSLEER. The CDR3, as DNA: TGCGCCAGCAGCCGAGAGGGTAACTATGGCTACACCTTC. Translating gives CASSREGNYGYTF.

This chain connects TRBV19 to TRBJ1-1; 7 nucleotides align to TRBD1. From germline, CDR1 is LNHDA and CDR2 SQIVND (reference sequence). This CDR3 has 15 residues. The V and J ends lost 5 bases and 3 bases, in that order; junction bases with no gene match: 9. The CDR3 DNA follows: TGTGCCAGTAGTCCCCACAGGGGAAGGGACACTGAAGCTTTCTTT. Protein product: CASSPHRGRDTEAFF.

The chain joins TRBV11-2 to TRBJ2-2; D may be TRBD2 (6 bases). CDR1 and CDR2 (germline): SGHAT, FQNNGV. The CDR3 sequence is 17 residues long. V lost 0 bases and J lost 4, with 15 bases in between. The DNA for the CDR3 is TGTGCCAGCAGCTTAGAGGTTTGGCAGGGAGGCACCGGGGAGCTGTTTTTT. It is translated as CASSLEVWQGGTGELFF.

This chain uses TRBV2 with TRBJ1-3; 7 bases agree with TRBD1. Germline V gives CDR1 SNHLY, CDR2 FYNNEI. The CDR3 extends over 17 amino acids. The junction had 17 bases not matched to a gene; V was cut back by 6 bases and J by 6 bases. This CDR3 is CASSLILRGRTENTIYF. The CDR3, as DNA: TGTGCCAGCAGCCTTATCCTGAGGGGGCGAACGGAAAACACCATATATTTT.

V is TRBV11-2 and J is TRBJ2-7; the D is unclear. The CDR3 runs to 14 residues. In germline, CDR1 is SGHAT, CDR2 FQNNGV. V was cut by 0 bases and J by 3 bases, with 9 bases left in between. In DNA form, the CDR3 reads TGTGCCAGCAGCTTAGATCACGGTAGCTACGAGCAGTACTTC. Translating gives CASSLDHGSYEQYF.

The chain uses TRBV5-6 and TRBJ1-6, with no clear D. V was pared by 1 base and J by 8 bases, with 16 bases between. The CDR3 loop spans 16 amino acids. The germline V gene has CDR1 SGHDT and CDR2 YYEEEE. In nucleotides, the CDR3 is TGTGCCAGCAGCTTGTTCGTACAAAATATGGATTCACCCCTCCACTTT. Encoded protein: CASSLFVQNMDSPLHF.

This chain uses TRBV7-2 with TRBJ2-1; 7 bases align to TRBD2. The CDR3 is made up of 16 amino acids. The V segment lost 3 bases and the J segment 0 bases; nucleotides outside the gene matches: 5. Looked up from germline, CDR1 is SGHTA and CDR2 is FQGNSA. The CDR3 sequence: CASSLGGDPSYNEQFF. The DNA for the CDR3 is TGTGCCAGCAGCTTGGGGGGGGATCCCTCCTACAATGAGCAGTTCTTC.

The chain carries TRBV6-1 and TRBJ1-1, with no clear D. Looked up from germline, CDR1 is MNHNS and CDR2 is SASEGT. V was trimmed by 8 bases and J by 3 bases, leaving 7 bases between them. The CDR3 spans 11 residues. The CDR3 loop is CASEKYTEAFF. CDR3 nucleotide sequence: TGTGCCAGCGAGAAATACACTGAAGCTTTCTTT.

V is TRBV5-1 and J is TRBJ1-6; 8 bases map to TRBD1. With V trimmed by 2 bases and J by 9 bases, 10 bases remained unmatched. This CDR3 region has 16 residues. Looked up from germline, CDR1 is SGHRS and CDR2 is YFSETQ. CDR3 coding DNA: TGCGCCAGCAGCTTCCATGGACAGGGTCGTAGTTCACCCCTCCACTTT. It translates to CASSFHGQGRSSPLHF.

This sequence joins TRBV5-4 and TRBJ1-1; D gene ambiguous. The CDR3 runs to 16 residues. Germline V gene data show CDR1 as SGHNT and CDR2 as YYREEE (reference sequence). V lost 3 bases and J lost 0, with 15 bases in between. CDR3 protein: CASSSPYLDMNTEAFF. The CDR3 region has the DNA TGTGCCAGCAGCTCGCCCTACTTAGATATGAACACTGAAGCTTTCTTT.

The J gene is TRBJ1-6, the V gene TRBV28, with a possible D match to TRBD1 (5 bases). The ends were cut back, 4 bases at V and 6 bases at J, with 19 bases in the middle. CDR1 is MDHEN and CDR2 is SYDVKM in the germline V gene. This CDR3 contains 17 residues. CDR3 amino acids: CASSSYDTGTVNSPLHF. CDR3 nucleotide sequence: TGTGCCAGCAGTTCATACGACACCGGGACGGTTAATTCACCCCTCCACTTT.

This rearrangement joins TRBV19 to TRBJ1-1, with D possibly TRBD1 on 5 matching bases. Germline CDR1 LNHDA, CDR2 SQIVND (reference sequence). The CDR3 totals 17 residues. V dropped 1 base and J dropped 0 bases, with 15 bases sitting between them. The CDR3 bases are TGTGCCAGTAGTATAGGTGCGGGGCGCGCATTGAACACTGAAGCTTTCTTT. It is translated as CASSIGAGRALNTEAFF.